This entry lists 15 T cell receptor beta chains sequenced from one sample in a study of blood T cell repertoires in COVID-19. Data came from immunoSEQ multiplex PCR; TCRdb stores just in-frame clones and leaves some out. Among about 170,000 clones, around 89% were seen once, and the ten largest hold approximately 2%. The sample consisted of peripheral blood. These receptor sequences come from a man over 45 who had recovered from COVID-19.

About this clone: A read error is likely, as this CDR3 ends without the conserved phenylalanine or tryptophan. The DNA is omitted, as the CDR3 cannot be located on it reliably, and the CDR3 follows TCRdb's listing. The chain couples TRBV10-3 to TRBJ2-7; the table gives TRBD2 as D, unverified against the DNA. Germline V gene lookup returns CDR1 ENHRY and CDR2 SYGVKD. The CDR3 length is 12 residues, termini included. CDR3 residues: CAISDGPGLATL.

The rearrangement joins TRBV9 to TRBJ1-2, with unresolved D. Germline loops: CDR1 SGDLS, CDR2 YYNGEE. CDR3 size: 15 residues. Between the trimmed V and J ends, which lost 1 base and 4 bases, there was a span of 14 bases. Here the CDR3 reads CASSVSSEGGYGYTF. The CDR3 DNA sequence: TGTGCCAGCAGCGTATCCAGTGAGGGCGGCTATGGCTACACCTTC.

The J gene is TRBJ1-4, the V gene TRBV28; D is undetermined. The germline V gene encodes CDR1 MDHEN and CDR2 SYDVKM. Deletions cut 3 bases from V and 0 bases from J, with 8 bases between. The CDR3 runs 15 residues. The CDR3 nucleotides read TGTGCCAGCAGTTTGGAGGTTGCAACTAATGAAAAACTGTTTTTT. It encodes CASSLEVATNEKLFF.

J is TRBJ2-7 and V is TRBV4-2; 9 nucleotides match TRBD2. Germline CDR1 LGHNA, CDR2 YNFKEQ. Unmatched junction bases numbered 9, after V lost 0 bases and J lost 6 bases. The CDR3 runs 16 residues. Here the CDR3 DNA reads TGTGCCAGCAGCCAAGATAGAACCGGACTAGCGTCCGAGCAGTACTTC. Translating gives CASSQDRTGLASEQYF.

V gene TRBV5-5 combines with J gene TRBJ1-1; weak D call: TRBD1 (5 bases). CDR3 size: 18 residues. The germline V gene has CDR1 SGHKS and CDR2 YYEKEE (reference sequence). Trimming removed 1 base at V and 1 base at J, with 20 bases between. The CDR3 loop reads CASSLNSRQGGRNTEAFF. The DNA of the CDR3 is TGTGCCAGCAGCTTGAATTCTCGGCAGGGCGGCAGGAACACTGAAGCTTTCTTT.

The chain recombines TRBV19 with TRBJ2-1; the D gene is possibly TRBD2 (5 bases). Trimming removed 5 bases from V and 1 base from J, with 6 bases in between. Germline CDR1 is LNHDA and CDR2 is SQIVND (reference sequence). The CDR3 consists of 13 residues. CDR3 coding DNA: TGTGCCAGTAGTGAGGGATCCTACAATGAGCAGTTCTTC. Amino acids: CASSEGSYNEQFF.

The rearrangement links TRBV9 to TRBJ1-2; 7 bases fit TRBD1. The CDR3 has 13 amino acids. Germline V gives CDR1 SGDLS, CDR2 YYNGEE. V gave up 0 bases and J gave up 8 bases; unmatched junction bases: 4. CDR3 in DNA: TGTGCCAGCAGCGTAGAGGACAGGCACGGCTACACCTTC. It encodes CASSVEDRHGYTF. Full variable domain (outside the CDR3, taken from reference TRBV9 and TRBJ1-2): DSGVTQTPKHLITATGQRVTLRCSPRSGDLSVYWYQQSLDQGLQFLIQYYNGEERAKGNILERFSAQQFPDLHSELNLSSLELGDSALYFCASSVEDRHGYTFGSGTRLTVV.

V gene TRBV5-1 combines with J gene TRBJ1-2, with 7 bases lining up with TRBD1. Germline loops: CDR1 SGHRS, CDR2 YFSETQ. Trimming removed 0 bases from V and 5 bases from J; junction bases left unmatched: 10. The CDR3 runs to 16 residues. CDR3 sequence reads: CASSLATGQRGYGYTF. The CDR3, as DNA: TGCGCCAGCAGCTTGGCCACGGGACAGAGGGGGTATGGCTACACCTTC.

The V call is TRBV9, the J call TRBJ2-2, with D possibly TRBD2 on 6 matching bases. CDR1 and CDR2 from the germline V gene are SGDLS and YYNGEE. The CDR3 length is 15 residues. With 3 bases removed from V and 1 base from J, the gap between germline ends came to 10 bases. CDR3 DNA: TGTGCCAGCAGCGCCCTGCGGGGGAACACCGGGGAGCTGTTTTTT. Translated, it gives CASSALRGNTGELFF.

This chain links TRBV4-1 with TRBJ2-2, with 9 nucleotides matching TRBD1. Germline V lookup: CDR1 MGHRA, CDR2 YSYEKL. This CDR3 is built from 17 residues. After removal of 3 bases from V and 1 base from J, the junction contained 6 bases not matched to a gene. CDR3 coding DNA: TGCGCCAGCAGCCATCTGGGGACAGGGAAGAACACCGGGGAGCTGTTTTTT. Translation: CASSHLGTGKNTGELFF.

This chain uses TRBV7-9 with TRBJ1-2; no definite D call. Deletions cut 5 bases from V and 8 bases from J, with 6 bases between. The germline V gene has CDR1 SEHNR and CDR2 FQNEAQ (reference sequence). This CDR3 has 10 residues. CDR3 loop: CASSPEGYTF. CDR3 in DNA: TGTGCCAGCAGCCCCGAGGGCTACACCTTC.

The chain recombines TRBV28 with TRBJ1-3, with a weak D call TRBD1 (6 bases). V was trimmed by 6 bases and J by 0 bases, leaving 12 bases between them. There are 15 residues in the CDR3. CDR1 MDHEN and CDR2 SYDVKM come from the germline V gene. This CDR3 reads CASRPQGISGNTIYF. Written as DNA, the CDR3 is TGTGCCAGCAGGCCCCAGGGGATCTCTGGAAACACCATATATTTT.

The J gene is TRBJ1-1, the V gene TRBV19; a possible D gene is TRBD1 (5 bases). This CDR3 has 16 amino acids. Germline CDR1 reads LNHDA; CDR2 reads SQIVND (reference sequence). The V gene lost 5 bases and the J gene lost 4 bases, with 20 bases spanning the gap. DNA for the CDR3: TGTGCCAGTAGTCCCCTGGGGACTGTGAAAGCCACTGAAGCTTTCTTT. Protein product: CASSPLGTVKATEAFF.

This clone was detected once. The chain uses TRBV5-4 and TRBJ2-1, with 8 nucleotides matching TRBD1. Germline values: CDR1 SGHNT, CDR2 YYREEE (reference sequence). The CDR3 has 13 amino acids. After removal of 9 bases from V and 9 bases from J, the junction contained 11 bases not matched to a gene. The CDR3 coding sequence is TGTGCCATCGGGACAGGCGGCGGCGTTGAGCAGTTCTTC. Protein: CAIGTGGGVEQFF.

CDR3 residues: CASSFIPGEGKLFF. The CDR3 coding sequence is TGTGCCAGCAGCTTTATTCCAGGGGAAGGAAAACTGTTTTTT. The V gene is TRBV5-5, the J gene TRBJ1-4, with TRBD1 as a possible D gene (6 bases). Trimming stripped 2 bases from V and 10 bases from J, with 15 bases between. Germline CDR1 reads SGHKS; CDR2 reads YYEKEE (reference sequence). CDR3 length equals 14 residues.